This TCR beta chain was recovered during a study of technical replicates of blood from a few donors. Profiled with immunoSEQ multiplex PCR; TCRdb holds only in-frame clones, not every one. The sample carries some 60,000 clones, around 87% recorded once. Sequenced sample: PBMCs. This TCR was sampled from a human donor in good health. Some clones in this sample may be carry-over from other donors' samples.

The CDR3 loop is CASSPTSGGATRKETQYF. The DNA of the CDR3 is TGCGCCAGCAGCCCAACTAGCGGGGGAGCGACACGGAAAGAGACCCAGTACTTC. The chain has TRBV5-1 and TRBJ2-5, with TRBD2 identical over 11 bases. V trimming: 4 bases; J trimming: 3 bases; junction bases outside the gene matches: 14. CDR1 SGHRS and CDR2 YFSETQ come from the germline V gene. The length of the CDR3 is 18 residues.